This T cell receptor beta chain was observed in a study of tumor-infiltrating lymphocytes in primary liver carcinoma. The CDR3 loop spans 13 amino acids. This clonotype was observed once. At one end, the junction sequence differs from germline, possibly due to a read error. Co-extracted RNA and DNA came from around 20-30 mg of unsorted bulk tissue. Whichever tumor sample was examined, it had over 80% viable tumor cells. Starting from 500 ng of total RNA, TCR beta cDNA was produced with a primer in the constant region. Each TCR beta library was derived from three nested multiplex PCR rounds that employed slightly modified ARM-PCR. Primers for the first two PCR rounds were TRBV1-TRBV30 forward primers and a C-beta reverse primer (about 9 cycles per round). TCRdb analysed the multiplex PCR reads with MiXCR anew, one entry per CDR3 protein. The profile shows 84,000 or so distinct CDR3 sequences, 72% of them singletons.

The sequence came from a man aged 40-49 years with primary liver carcinoma and hepatitis B virus infection. This chain joins TRBV12-3 or TRBV12-4 and TRBJ2-5; 7 bases are a match to TRBD1. Sample: liver tumor tissue from sampling region 1. Subset described: tumor region T1, superior pole. CDR3 in DNA: TGTGCCAGCAACTGGACAGGTCAAGAGACCCAGCACTTC. Translating it yields CASNWTGQETQHF.